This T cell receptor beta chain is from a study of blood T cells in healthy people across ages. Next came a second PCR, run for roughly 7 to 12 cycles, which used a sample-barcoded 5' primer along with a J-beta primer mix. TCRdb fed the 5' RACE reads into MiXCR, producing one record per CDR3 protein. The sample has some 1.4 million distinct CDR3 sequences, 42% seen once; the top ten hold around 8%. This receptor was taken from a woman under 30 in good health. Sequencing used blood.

CDR3: CASSAGLTGSNQPQHF. In nucleotides, the CDR3 is TGTGCCAGCAGCGCGGGTCTCACCGGTAGCAATCAGCCCCAGCATTTT. The chain links TRBV7-9 to TRBJ1-5; no clear D gene. The CDR3 contains 16 residues. Between the trimmed V and J ends, which lost 5 bases and 0 bases, there was a span of 14 bases. The germline V gene has CDR1 SEHNR and CDR2 FQNEAQ (reference sequence).